The 23 T cell receptor beta chains in this list originate from one sample, sequenced in a study of blood T cells in healthy people across ages (dated by TCRdb to the mid-2010s). Receptor libraries were prepared by 5' RACE. The sequencing machine was an Illumina HiSeq 2500. A second PCR of roughly 7 to 12 cycles was run with a J-beta primer mix and a sample-barcoded 5' primer. TCRdb ran its own pipeline on the public reads, namely fastp trimming at Q25 and MiXCR clone calling, and kept in-frame beta chains. CDR3 protein sequences are deduplicated, and each keeps its most common genes and DNA. Across this sample there are 650,000 to 1,000,000 distinct CDR3 sequences, with 35% to 40% seen only once. The top ten hold around 13% of the sample. The material sequenced was blood. The receptors were gathered from a man between 18 and 35 years old in good health.

The V gene is TRBV6-5, the J gene TRBJ1-2; no clear D. The germline gives CDR1 MNHEY, CDR2 SVGAGI. The CDR3 is 17 amino acids. The V end was cut by 0 bases, the J end by 8 bases, with 22 bases between. In DNA form, the CDR3 reads TGTGCCAGCAGTTACTCGAGTTTCAGCTATGGTGTCGAGGGCTACACCTTC. Amino acid sequence: CASSYSSFSYGVEGYTF.

Only a few counts were recorded for this clonotype. The chain carries TRBV7-2 and TRBJ2-1; D might be TRBD2 (6 bases). V lost 5 bases and J lost 5, with 13 bases in between. The CDR3 is 14 amino acids. In germline, CDR1 is SGHTA, CDR2 FQGNSA. The CDR3 nucleotides are TGTGCCAGCAGCCTAGGGACTCCAGACAATGAGCAGTTCTTC. It yields the protein CASSLGTPDNEQFF.

The chain has TRBV5-5 and TRBJ1-1; D unresolved. CDR3 length: 17 residues. Trimming pared 3 bases from V and 4 bases from J, leaving 22 bases between. CDR1 and CDR2 from the germline V gene are SGHKS and YYEKEE (reference sequence). CDR3 nucleotide sequence: TGTGCCAGCAGCTCTGACCCGGCAAGGTCTGGGAGCACTGAAGCTTTCTTT. It encodes CASSSDPARSGSTEAFF.

This clonotype was seen at least ten times. The chain joins TRBV4-1 to TRBJ1-2; tentatively, D is TRBD1 (5 bases). The CDR3 loop spans 15 amino acids. Per germline, CDR1 MGHRA and CDR2 YSYEKL. Trimming took 4 bases from V and 8 from J, leaving 20 bases between them. CDR3 residues: CASSRDKTVPVGYTF. The DNA of the CDR3 is TGCGCCAGCAGCCGGGATAAGACAGTCCCCGTAGGCTACACCTTC.

The sample holds many counts of this clonotype. The chain has TRBV12-3 or TRBV12-4 and TRBJ2-7, with D perhaps matching TRBD1 or TRBD2 (5 bases each). V was cut by 6 bases and J by 2 bases, with 20 bases left in between. The CDR3 extends over 16 amino acids. The CDR3 protein is CASSPEPGRRTYEQYF. As DNA, the CDR3 is TGTGCCAGCAGCCCCGAACCGGGACGCAGAACCTACGAGCAGTACTTC.

This clonotype occurred many times. This chain uses TRBV4-1 with TRBJ2-5; D may match TRBD1 or TRBD2 (6 bases each). CDR3 length equals 16 residues. Germline V lookup: CDR1 MGHRA, CDR2 YSYEKL. Trimming removed 6 bases at V and 0 bases at J, with 17 bases between. Here the CDR3 reads CASRGMGGLYQETQYF. DNA for the CDR3: TGCGCCAGCAGAGGGATGGGGGGCTTATACCAAGAGACCCAGTACTTC.

This clonotype was seen only a few times. The V call is TRBV20-1, the J call TRBJ1-2, with unresolved D. Germline V CDR1 and CDR2: DFQATT, SNEGSKA (reference sequence). The CDR3 consists of 12 residues. V dropped 4 bases and J dropped 4 bases, with 10 bases sitting between them. CDR3 region: CSAKPAVYGYTF. The CDR3 nucleotides are TGCAGTGCTAAGCCAGCGGTCTATGGCTACACCTTC.

This clonotype was seen a few times. The rearrangement joins TRBV14 to TRBJ2-7; 8 bases agree with TRBD1. Germline V gene lookup returns CDR1 SGHDN and CDR2 FVKESK. Unmatched junction bases numbered 7, after V lost 3 bases and J lost 3 bases. The CDR3 runs 15 residues. The DNA for the CDR3 is TGTGCCAGCAGCCATACAGGGGGTAGGGGCTACGAGCAGTACTTC. Translating it yields CASSHTGGRGYEQYF. The entire variable domain, with the rest obtained from reference TRBV14 and TRBJ2-7, is as follows: EAGVTQFPSHSVIEKGQTVTLRCDPISGHDNLYWYRRVMGKEIKFLLHFVKESKQDESGMPNNRFLAERTGGTYSTLKVQPAELEDSGVYFCASSHTGGRGYEQYFGPGTRLTVT.

The V gene is TRBV12-3 or TRBV12-4, the J gene TRBJ1-5; D is perhaps TRBD1 (5 bases). Trimming cost V 8 bases and J 6 bases, with 17 bases left between them. This CDR3 region has 14 residues. CDR3 nucleotide sequence: TGTGCCAGCCGAACGGACATTTCGGCTCAGCCCCAGCATTTT. Translating it yields CASRTDISAQPQHF.

This clonotype was counted only a few times. It is unclear where the CDR3 begins or ends on the DNA, so no DNA is shown, and the CDR3 is as TCRdb lists it. This CDR3 reads CASSSSGLAGYEQFF. The rearrangement links TRBV27 to TRBJ2-1; TRBD2, the table's D call, was not compared with the DNA. Germline V lookup: CDR1 MNHEY, CDR2 SMNVEV (reference sequence). The length of the CDR3 is 15 amino acids, counting both ends.

This clonotype was detected ten times or more. The rearrangement joins TRBV10-1 to TRBJ1-2; no firm D call. Germline CDR1 WNHNN, CDR2 SYGVQD (reference sequence). V lost 7 bases and J lost 4, with 16 bases in between. The CDR3 has 14 amino acids. The DNA of the CDR3 is TGCGCCAGCACCTATACCCCGTTTCTCTATGGCTACACCTTC. It specifies CASTYTPFLYGYTF.

The sample holds a few counts of this clonotype. The rearrangement uses TRBV20-1 and TRBJ2-4; D may correspond to TRBD1 or TRBD2 (7 bases each). The end of the DNA is better explained by TRBJ2-5, so the J call may be wrong. This CDR3 comprises 14 residues. The germline gives CDR1 DFQATT, CDR2 SNEGSKA (reference sequence). The CDR3 protein is CSAILGRGQETQYF. The CDR3 DNA is TGCAGTGCTATTTTAGGGAGGGGGCAGGAGACCCAGTACTTC.

This chain joins TRBV7-2 and TRBJ2-2; no clear D. V dropped 2 bases and J dropped 2 bases, with 3 bases sitting between them. Germline assignment: CDR1 SGHTA and CDR2 FQGNSA. The CDR3 covers 13 residues. The CDR3 DNA sequence: TGTGCCAGCAGCTTACATAACACCGGGGAGCTGTTTTTT. Amino acids: CASSLHNTGELFF.

This clonotype was seen many times. This chain links TRBV7-2 with TRBJ2-1; D tentatively fits TRBD1 or TRBD2 (5 bases each). V lost 5 bases to trimming and J lost 1 base, with 12 bases between them. The CDR3 contains 15 residues. CDR1 and CDR2 (germline): SGHTA, FQGNSA. The CDR3 bases are TGTGCCAGCAGCCAGGGACCGACTTCCTACAATGAGCAGTTCTTC. Translating it yields CASSQGPTSYNEQFF.

This clonotype was seen more than once but under ten times. The chain combines TRBV2 with TRBJ1-2; 10 bases are shared with TRBD1. The length of the CDR3 is 11 residues. J gave up 8 bases and V 10 bases, and 4 bases lay outside the gene matches. The germline gives CDR1 SNHLY, CDR2 FYNNEI. This CDR3 reads CAMTGGKGYTF. For the CDR3, the DNA is TGTGCCATGACAGGGGGCAAAGGCTACACCTTC.

This clonotype turned up a few times. Written as DNA, the CDR3 is TGTGCCAGCAGCTTCCCGGGGGGGCACCGGGAGCAGTTCTTC. This sequence encodes CASSFPGGHREQFF. The V gene is TRBV7-2, the J gene TRBJ2-1; the match to TRBD2 covers 8 bases. CDR3 length equals 14 residues. From germline, CDR1 is SGHTA and CDR2 FQGNSA. Trimming cost V 3 bases and J 10 bases; bases outside gene matches: 8.

V is TRBV29-1 and J is TRBJ2-5; D unresolved. CDR3 length: 13 amino acids. Germline V gene sequence: CDR1 SQVTM, CDR2 ANQGSEA. Trimming left V 7 bases short and J 5 bases short, with 17 bases between. The CDR3, as DNA: TGCAGCGGACGGAATTTCGGTTCGGAGACCCAGTACTTC. Protein: CSGRNFGSETQYF.

The chain carries TRBV2 and TRBJ1-2, with 9 bases matching TRBD1. Trimming cost V 8 bases and J 4 bases; bases outside gene matches: 8. The CDR3 runs 14 residues. The germline V gene encodes CDR1 SNHLY and CDR2 FYNNEI. In DNA, the CDR3 is TGTGCCAGCCGGGGGACAGGGCTCCTCTATGGCTACACCTTC. Protein sequence: CASRGTGLLYGYTF.

In DNA, the CDR3 is TGCAGCGTTGAAGATCAGGACCAGGATGGCTACACCTTC. Its translation: CSVEDQDQDGYTF. V gene TRBV29-1 combines with J gene TRBJ1-2; D not certain. This CDR3 contains 13 residues. Germline CDR1 SQVTM, CDR2 ANQGSEA. Between the trimmed V and J ends, which lost 0 bases and 6 bases, there was a span of 11 bases.

The genes are TRBV20-1 and TRBJ2-3; TRBD2 aligns across 9 bases. The CDR3 is 16 residues long. Germline V gives CDR1 DFQATT, CDR2 SNEGSKA (reference sequence). Trimming cost V 3 bases and J 4 bases; bases outside gene matches: 11. CDR3 DNA: TGCAGTGCTAGCGGCGGGGGGGCAGGCCGAGCAGATACGCAGTATTTT. Its protein product is CSASGGGAGRADTQYF.

The chain carries TRBV5-1 and TRBJ1-4; 8 nucleotides align to TRBD1. With V trimmed by 9 bases and J by 5 bases, 6 bases remained unmatched. Germline assignment: CDR1 SGHRS and CDR2 YFSETQ. The CDR3 covers 13 residues. CDR3 sequence reads: CATRTGLNEKLFF. DNA for the CDR3: TGCGCCACCAGGACAGGGCTCAATGAAAAACTGTTTTTT. Combining the CDR3 with reference TRBV5-1 and TRBJ1-4 gives the whole variable domain KAGVTQTPRYLIKTRGQQVTLSCSPISGHRSVSWYQQTPGQGLQFLFEYFSETQRNKGNFPGRFSGRQFSNSRSEMNVSTLELGDSALYLCATRTGLNEKLFFGSGTQLSVL.

This clonotype was recorded a few times. The chain is built from TRBV7-3 and TRBJ2-1; 7 nucleotides align to TRBD2. In germline, CDR1 is SGHTA, CDR2 FQGTGA. The trim removed 5 bases at V and 2 bases at J, leaving 6 bases unmatched. CDR3 size: 15 residues. The CDR3 coding sequence is TGTGCCAGCAGCACAACGGGGGGAGCCTACAATGAGCAGTTCTTC. Its protein product is CASSTTGGAYNEQFF.

The CDR3, as DNA: TGTGCCAGCAGCCTACCGGGACTAGCATTGTTCAATGAGCAGTTCTTC. This translates into CASSLPGLALFNEQFF. The chain combines TRBV7-9 with TRBJ2-1; 9 bases agree with TRBD2. V lost 5 bases to trimming and J lost 6 bases; unmatched junction nucleotides: 11. The CDR3 sequence is 16 residues long. Per germline, CDR1 SEHNR and CDR2 FQNEAQ (reference sequence). Using reference TRBV7-9 and TRBJ2-1 for the parts outside the CDR3, the full variable domain is DTGVSQNPRHKITKRGQNVTFRCDPISEHNRLYWYRQTLGQGPEFLTYFQNEAQLEKSRLLSDRFSAERPKGSFSTLEIQRTEQGDSAMYLCASSLPGLALFNEQFFGPGTRLTVL.